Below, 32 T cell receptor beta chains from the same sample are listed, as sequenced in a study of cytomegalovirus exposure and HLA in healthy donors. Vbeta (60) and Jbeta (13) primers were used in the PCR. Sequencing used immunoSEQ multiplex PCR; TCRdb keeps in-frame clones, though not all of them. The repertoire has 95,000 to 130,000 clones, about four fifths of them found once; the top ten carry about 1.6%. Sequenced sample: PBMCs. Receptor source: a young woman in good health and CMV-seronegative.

The CDR3 nucleotides read TGTGCCAGCAGCGACCCGACAGGGATGAACACTGAAGCTTTCTTT. Encoded protein: CASSDPTGMNTEAFF. This chain links TRBV7-8 with TRBJ1-1, with 7 nucleotides matching TRBD1. The CDR3 contains 15 residues. Trimming removed 5 bases from V and 0 bases from J; junction bases left unmatched: 6. Germline CDR1 and CDR2: SGHVS and FQNEAQ.

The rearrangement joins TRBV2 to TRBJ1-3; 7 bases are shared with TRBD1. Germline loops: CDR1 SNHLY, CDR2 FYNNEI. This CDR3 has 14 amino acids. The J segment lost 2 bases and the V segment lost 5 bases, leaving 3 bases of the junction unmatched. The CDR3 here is CASSRQGAGNTIYF. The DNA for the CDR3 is TGTGCCAGCAGTCGCCAGGGGGCTGGAAACACCATATATTTT.

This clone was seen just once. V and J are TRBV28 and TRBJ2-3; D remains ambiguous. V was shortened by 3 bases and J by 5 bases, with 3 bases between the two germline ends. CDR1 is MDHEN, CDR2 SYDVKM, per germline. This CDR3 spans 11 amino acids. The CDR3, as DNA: TGTGCCAGCAGTTTCGGAGATACGCAGTATTTT. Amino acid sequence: CASSFGDTQYF.

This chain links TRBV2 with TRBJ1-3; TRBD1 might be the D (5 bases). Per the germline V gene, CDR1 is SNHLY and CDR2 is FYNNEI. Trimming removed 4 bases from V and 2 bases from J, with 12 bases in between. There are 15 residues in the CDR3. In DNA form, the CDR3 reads TGTGCCAGCAGTGCTAACAGGCAGGCTGGAAACACCATATATTTT. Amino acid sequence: CASSANRQAGNTIYF.

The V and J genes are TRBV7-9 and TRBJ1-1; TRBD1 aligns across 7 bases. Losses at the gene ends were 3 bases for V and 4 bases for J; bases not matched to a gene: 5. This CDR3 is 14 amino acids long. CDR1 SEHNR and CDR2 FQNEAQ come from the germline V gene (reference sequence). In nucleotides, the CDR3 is TGTGCCAGCAGCTTCAGGACAGGCCGCACTGAAGCTTTCTTT. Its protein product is CASSFRTGRTEAFF.

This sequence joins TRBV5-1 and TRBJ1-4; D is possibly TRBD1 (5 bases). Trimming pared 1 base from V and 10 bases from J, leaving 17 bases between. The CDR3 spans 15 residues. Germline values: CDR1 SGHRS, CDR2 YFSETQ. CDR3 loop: CASSLTGRGDGKLFF. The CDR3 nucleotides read TGCGCCAGCAGCTTGACCGGGAGGGGAGACGGAAAACTGTTTTTT.

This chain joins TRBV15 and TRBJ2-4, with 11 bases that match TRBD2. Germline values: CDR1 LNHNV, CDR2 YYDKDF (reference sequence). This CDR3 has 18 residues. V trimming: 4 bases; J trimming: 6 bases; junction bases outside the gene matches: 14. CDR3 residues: CATSNGLAGSRGGNIQYF. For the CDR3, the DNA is TGTGCCACCAGCAACGGACTAGCGGGCTCTCGAGGGGGAAACATTCAGTACTTC.

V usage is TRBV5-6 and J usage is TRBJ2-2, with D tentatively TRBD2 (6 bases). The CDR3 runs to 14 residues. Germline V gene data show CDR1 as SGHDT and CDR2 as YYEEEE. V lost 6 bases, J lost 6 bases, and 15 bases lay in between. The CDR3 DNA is TGTGCCAGCACCCCGAACTGGAGGGCCGGGGAGCTGTTTTTT. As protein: CASTPNWRAGELFF.

The CDR3 nucleotides are TGTGCCAGTAGTCAGCCAGGAGCCAACGTCCTGACTTTC. This translates into CASSQPGANVLTF. The rearrangement links TRBV19 to TRBJ2-6; D gene ambiguous. The length of the CDR3 is 13 residues. The V end was cut by 5 bases, the J end by 7 bases, with 9 bases between. Germline lookup yields CDR1 LNHDA and CDR2 SQIVND (reference sequence).

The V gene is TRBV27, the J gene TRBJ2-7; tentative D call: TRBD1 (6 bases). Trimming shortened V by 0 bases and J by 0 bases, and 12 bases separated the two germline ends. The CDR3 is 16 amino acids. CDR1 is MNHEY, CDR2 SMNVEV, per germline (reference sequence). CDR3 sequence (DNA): TGTGCCAGCAGTTTATCCGAGGGACATCTCTCCTACGAGCAGTACTTC. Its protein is CASSLSEGHLSYEQYF.

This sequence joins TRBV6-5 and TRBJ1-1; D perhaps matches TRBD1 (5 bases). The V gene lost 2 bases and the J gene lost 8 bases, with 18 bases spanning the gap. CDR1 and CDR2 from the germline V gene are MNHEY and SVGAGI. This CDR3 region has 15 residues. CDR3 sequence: CASSYPGGNGQEAFF. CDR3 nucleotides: TGTGCCAGCAGTTACCCCGGGGGAAATGGGCAAGAAGCTTTCTTT.

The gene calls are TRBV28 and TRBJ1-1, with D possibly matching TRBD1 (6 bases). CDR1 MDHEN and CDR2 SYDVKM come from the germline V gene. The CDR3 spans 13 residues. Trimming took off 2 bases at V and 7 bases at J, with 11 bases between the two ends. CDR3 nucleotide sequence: TGTGCCAGCAGTTTAGTACAGGGAAGTGAAGCTTTCTTT. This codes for CASSLVQGSEAFF.

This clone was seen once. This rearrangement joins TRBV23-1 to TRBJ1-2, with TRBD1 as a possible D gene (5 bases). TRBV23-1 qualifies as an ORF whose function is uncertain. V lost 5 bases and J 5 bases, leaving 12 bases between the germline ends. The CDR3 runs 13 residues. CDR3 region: CASSTTGHYGYTF. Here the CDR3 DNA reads TGCGCCAGCAGTACAACAGGACATTATGGCTACACCTTC.

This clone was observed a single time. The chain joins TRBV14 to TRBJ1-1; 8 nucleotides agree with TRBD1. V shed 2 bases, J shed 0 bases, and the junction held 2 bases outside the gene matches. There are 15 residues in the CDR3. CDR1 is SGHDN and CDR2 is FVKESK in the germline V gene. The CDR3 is CASSQRQGLNTEAFF. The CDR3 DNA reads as TGTGCCAGCAGCCAACGACAGGGGTTGAACACTGAAGCTTTCTTT.

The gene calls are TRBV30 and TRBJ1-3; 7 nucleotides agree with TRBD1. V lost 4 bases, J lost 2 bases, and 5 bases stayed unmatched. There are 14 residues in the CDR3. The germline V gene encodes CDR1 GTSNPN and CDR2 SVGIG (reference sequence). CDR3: CAWIRRGPGNTIYF. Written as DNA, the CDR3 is TGTGCCTGGATACGTAGGGGGCCTGGAAACACCATATATTTT. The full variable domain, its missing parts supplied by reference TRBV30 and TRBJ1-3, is SQTIHQWPATLVQPVGSPLSLECTVEGTSNPNLYWYRQAAGRGLQLLFYSVGIGQISSEVPQNLSASRPQDRQFILSSKKLLLSDSGFYLCAWIRRGPGNTIYFGEGSWLTVV.

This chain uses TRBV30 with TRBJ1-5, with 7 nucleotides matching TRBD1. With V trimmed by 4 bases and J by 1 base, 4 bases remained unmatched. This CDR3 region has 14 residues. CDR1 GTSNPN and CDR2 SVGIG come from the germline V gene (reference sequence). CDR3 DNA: TGTGCCTGGACGACAGGGTTCAGCAATCAGCCCCAGCATTTT. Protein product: CAWTTGFSNQPQHF.

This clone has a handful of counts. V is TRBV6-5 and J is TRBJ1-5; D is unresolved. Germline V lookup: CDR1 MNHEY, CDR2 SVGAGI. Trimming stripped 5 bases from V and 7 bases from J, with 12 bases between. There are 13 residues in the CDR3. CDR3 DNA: TGTGCCAGCAGTCCAGCGGGAGAACAGCCCCAGCATTTT. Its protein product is CASSPAGEQPQHF.

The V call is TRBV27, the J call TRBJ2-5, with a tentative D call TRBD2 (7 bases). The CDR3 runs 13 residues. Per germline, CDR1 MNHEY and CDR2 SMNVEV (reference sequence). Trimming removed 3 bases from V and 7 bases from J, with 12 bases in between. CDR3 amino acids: CASSFGGLGTQYF. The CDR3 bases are TGTGCCAGCAGTTTCGGGGGGCTGGGGACCCAGTACTTC.

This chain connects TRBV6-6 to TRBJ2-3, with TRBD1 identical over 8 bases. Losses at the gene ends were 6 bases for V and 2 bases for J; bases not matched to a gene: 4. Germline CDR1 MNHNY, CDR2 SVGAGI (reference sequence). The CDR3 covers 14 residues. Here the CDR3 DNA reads TGTGCCAGCAGCAGGACAGGGATCACAGATACGCAGTATTTT. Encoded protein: CASSRTGITDTQYF.

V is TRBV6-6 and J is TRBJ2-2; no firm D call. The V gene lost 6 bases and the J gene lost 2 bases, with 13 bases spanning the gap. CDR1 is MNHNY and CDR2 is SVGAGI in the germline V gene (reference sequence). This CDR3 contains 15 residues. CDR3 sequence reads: CASSEPSGNTGELFF. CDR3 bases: TGTGCCAGCAGCGAACCCTCTGGCAACACCGGGGAGCTGTTTTTT.

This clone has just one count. In DNA form, the CDR3 reads TGCGCCAGCAGCCAATTCAACATGCGGACTAGTATCCAAGAGACCCAGTACTTC. Protein product: CASSQFNMRTSIQETQYF. The chain links TRBV4-1 to TRBJ2-5; TRBD2 matches at 7 bases. Germline assignment: CDR1 MGHRA and CDR2 YSYEKL. The ends lost 2 bases at V and 1 base at J; junction bases unmatched: 13. CDR3 size: 18 residues.

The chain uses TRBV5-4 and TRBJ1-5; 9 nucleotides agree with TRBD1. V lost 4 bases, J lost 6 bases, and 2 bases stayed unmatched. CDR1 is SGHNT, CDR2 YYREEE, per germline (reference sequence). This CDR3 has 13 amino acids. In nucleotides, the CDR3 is TGTGCCAGCAGCCCGGACAGGGGTCAGCCCCAGCATTTT. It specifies CASSPDRGQPQHF.

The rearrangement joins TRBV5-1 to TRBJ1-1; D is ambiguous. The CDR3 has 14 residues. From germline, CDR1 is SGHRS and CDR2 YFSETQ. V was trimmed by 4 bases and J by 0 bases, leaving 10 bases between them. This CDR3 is CASSPTLMNTEAFF. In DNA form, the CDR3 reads TGCGCCAGCAGCCCAACATTGATGAACACTGAAGCTTTCTTT. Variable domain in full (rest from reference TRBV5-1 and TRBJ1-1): KAGVTQTPRYLIKTRGQQVTLSCSPISGHRSVSWYQQTPGQGLQFLFEYFSETQRNKGNFPGRFSGRQFSNSRSEMNVSTLELGDSALYLCASSPTLMNTEAFFGQGTRLTVV.

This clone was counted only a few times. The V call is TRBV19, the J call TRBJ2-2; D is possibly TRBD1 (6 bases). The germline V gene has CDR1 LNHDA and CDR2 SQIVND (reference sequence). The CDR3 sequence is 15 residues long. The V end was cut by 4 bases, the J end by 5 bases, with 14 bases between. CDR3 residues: CASSTRQVRTGELFF. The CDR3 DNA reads TGTGCCAGTAGTACCCGACAGGTCCGAACCGGGGAGCTGTTTTTT.

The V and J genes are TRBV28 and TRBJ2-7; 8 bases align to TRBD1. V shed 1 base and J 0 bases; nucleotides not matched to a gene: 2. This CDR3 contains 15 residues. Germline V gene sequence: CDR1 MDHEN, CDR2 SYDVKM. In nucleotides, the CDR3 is TGTGCCAGCAGTTTATCCAGGGGGCCCTCCTACGAGCAGTACTTC. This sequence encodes CASSLSRGPSYEQYF.

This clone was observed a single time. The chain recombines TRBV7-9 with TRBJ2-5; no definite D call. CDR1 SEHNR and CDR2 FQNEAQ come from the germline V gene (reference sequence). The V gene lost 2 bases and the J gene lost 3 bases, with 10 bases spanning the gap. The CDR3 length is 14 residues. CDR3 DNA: TGTGCCAGCAGCTTATTAAACAGAGAAGAGACCCAGTACTTC. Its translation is CASSLLNREETQYF.

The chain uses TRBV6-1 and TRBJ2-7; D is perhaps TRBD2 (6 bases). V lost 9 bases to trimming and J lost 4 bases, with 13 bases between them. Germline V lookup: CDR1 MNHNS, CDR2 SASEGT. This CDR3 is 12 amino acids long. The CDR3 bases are TGTGCCAGTTTGCGGGACCCTTACGAGCAGTACTTC. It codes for CASLRDPYEQYF.

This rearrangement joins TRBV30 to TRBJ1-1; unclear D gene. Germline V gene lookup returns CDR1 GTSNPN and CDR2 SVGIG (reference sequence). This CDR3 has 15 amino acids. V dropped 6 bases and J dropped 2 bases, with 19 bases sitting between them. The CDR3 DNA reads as TGTGCCTGCCAAAGAGGGAAGGTGGTAAACACTGAAGCTTTCTTT. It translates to CACQRGKVVNTEAFF. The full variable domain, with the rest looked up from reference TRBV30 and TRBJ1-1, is SQTIHQWPATLVQPVGSPLSLECTVEGTSNPNLYWYRQAAGRGLQLLFYSVGIGQISSEVPQNLSASRPQDRQFILSSKKLLLSDSGFYLCACQRGKVVNTEAFFGQGTRLTVV.

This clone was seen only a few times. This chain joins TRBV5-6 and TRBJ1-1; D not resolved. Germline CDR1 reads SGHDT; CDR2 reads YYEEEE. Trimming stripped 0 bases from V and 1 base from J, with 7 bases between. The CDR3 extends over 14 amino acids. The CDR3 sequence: CASSLVPENTEAFF. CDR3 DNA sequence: TGTGCCAGCAGCTTGGTTCCAGAGAACACTGAAGCTTTCTTT.

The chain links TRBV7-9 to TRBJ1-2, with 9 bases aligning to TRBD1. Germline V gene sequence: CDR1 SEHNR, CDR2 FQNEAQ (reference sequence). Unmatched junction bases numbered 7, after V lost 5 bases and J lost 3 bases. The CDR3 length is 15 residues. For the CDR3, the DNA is TGTGCCAGCAGCCCACGGACAGGGGACCACTATGGCTACACCTTC. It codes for CASSPRTGDHYGYTF.

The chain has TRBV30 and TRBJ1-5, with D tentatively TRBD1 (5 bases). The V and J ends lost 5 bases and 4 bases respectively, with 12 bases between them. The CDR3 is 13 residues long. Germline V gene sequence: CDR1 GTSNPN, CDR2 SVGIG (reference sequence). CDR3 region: CAWATGRNQPQHF. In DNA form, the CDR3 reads TGTGCCTGGGCCACAGGACGTAATCAGCCCCAGCATTTT.

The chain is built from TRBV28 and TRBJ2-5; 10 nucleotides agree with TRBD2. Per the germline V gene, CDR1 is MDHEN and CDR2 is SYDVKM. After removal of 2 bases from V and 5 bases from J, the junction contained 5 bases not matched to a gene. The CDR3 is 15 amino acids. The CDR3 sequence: CASSLSGGARETQYF. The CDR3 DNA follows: TGTGCCAGCAGTTTAAGCGGGGGGGCCCGGGAGACCCAGTACTTC.